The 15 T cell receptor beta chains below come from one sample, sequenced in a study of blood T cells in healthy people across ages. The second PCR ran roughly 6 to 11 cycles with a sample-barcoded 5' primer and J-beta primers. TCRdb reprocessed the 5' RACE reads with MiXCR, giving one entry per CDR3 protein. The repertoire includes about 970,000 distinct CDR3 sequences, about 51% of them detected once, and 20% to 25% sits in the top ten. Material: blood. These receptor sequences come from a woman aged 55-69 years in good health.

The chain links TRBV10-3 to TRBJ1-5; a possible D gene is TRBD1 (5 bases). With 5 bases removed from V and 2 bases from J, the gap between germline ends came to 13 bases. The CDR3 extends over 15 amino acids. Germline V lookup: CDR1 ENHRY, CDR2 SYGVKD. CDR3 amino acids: CAISQDRVGNQPQHF. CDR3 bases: TGTGCCATCAGTCAAGACAGAGTTGGCAATCAGCCCCAGCATTTT.

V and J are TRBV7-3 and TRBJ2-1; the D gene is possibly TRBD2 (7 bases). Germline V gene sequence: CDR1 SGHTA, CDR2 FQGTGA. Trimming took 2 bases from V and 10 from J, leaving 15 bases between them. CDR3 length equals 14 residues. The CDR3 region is CASSLSRGGGEQFF. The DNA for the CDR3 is TGTGCCAGCAGCTTATCGCGGGGAGGGGGAGAGCAGTTCTTC.

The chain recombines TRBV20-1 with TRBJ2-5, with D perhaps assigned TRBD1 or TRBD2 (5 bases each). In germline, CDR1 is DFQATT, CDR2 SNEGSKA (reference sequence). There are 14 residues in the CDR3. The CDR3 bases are TGCAGCGGCCGCACGGGTTGGGGACCAGAGACCCAGTACTTC. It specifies CSGRTGWGPETQYF.

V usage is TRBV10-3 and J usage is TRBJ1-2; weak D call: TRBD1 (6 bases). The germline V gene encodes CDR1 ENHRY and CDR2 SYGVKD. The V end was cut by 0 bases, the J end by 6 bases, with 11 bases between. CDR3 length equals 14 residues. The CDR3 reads CAISESLKGDGYTF. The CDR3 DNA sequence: TGTGCCATCAGTGAGTCCCTTAAGGGGGATGGCTACACCTTC.

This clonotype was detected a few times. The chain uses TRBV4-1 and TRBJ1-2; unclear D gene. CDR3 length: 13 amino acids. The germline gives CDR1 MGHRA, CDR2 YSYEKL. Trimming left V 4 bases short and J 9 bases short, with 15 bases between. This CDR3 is CASSPPLSRSYTF. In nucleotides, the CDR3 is TGCGCCAGCAGCCCCCCCCTATCTAGAAGCTACACCTTC.

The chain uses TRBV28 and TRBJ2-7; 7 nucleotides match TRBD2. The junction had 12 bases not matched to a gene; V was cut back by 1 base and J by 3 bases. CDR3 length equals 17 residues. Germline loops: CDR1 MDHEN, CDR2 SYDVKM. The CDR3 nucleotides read TGTGCCAGCAGTTTATACCAACCGGGACTACCTGACTACGAGCAGTACTTC. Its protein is CASSLYQPGLPDYEQYF.

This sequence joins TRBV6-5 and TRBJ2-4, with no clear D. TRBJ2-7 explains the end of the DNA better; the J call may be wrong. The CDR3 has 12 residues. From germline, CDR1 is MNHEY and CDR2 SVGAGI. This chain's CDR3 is CATKTGLREQYF. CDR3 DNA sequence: TGTGCCACCAAGACCGGCCTACGCGAGCAGTACTTC.

This CDR3 is CASSLARRQGTSGRMTYEQYF. The CDR3 DNA is TGCGCCAGCAGCTTGGCGCGGCGACAGGGGACTAGCGGGAGGATGACCTACGAGCAGTACTTC. This chain joins TRBV5-1 and TRBJ2-7; 15 bases line up with TRBD2. Germline CDR1 reads SGHRS; CDR2 reads YFSETQ. V lost 0 bases to trimming and J lost 2 bases; unmatched junction nucleotides: 15. This CDR3 has 21 amino acids.

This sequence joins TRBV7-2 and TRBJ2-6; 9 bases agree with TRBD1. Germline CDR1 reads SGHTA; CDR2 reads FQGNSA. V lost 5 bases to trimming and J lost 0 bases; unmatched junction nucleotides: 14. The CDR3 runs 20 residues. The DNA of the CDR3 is TGTGCCAGCAGCCGACGGACAGGGGCGCCCGTATTCTCTGGGGCCAACGTCCTGACTTTC. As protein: CASSRRTGAPVFSGANVLTF.

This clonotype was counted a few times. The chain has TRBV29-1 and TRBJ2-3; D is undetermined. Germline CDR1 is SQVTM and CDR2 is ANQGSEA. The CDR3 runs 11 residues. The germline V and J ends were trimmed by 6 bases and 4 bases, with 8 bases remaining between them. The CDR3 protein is CSVLGPDTQYF. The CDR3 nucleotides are TGCAGCGTACTCGGCCCAGATACGCAGTATTTT.

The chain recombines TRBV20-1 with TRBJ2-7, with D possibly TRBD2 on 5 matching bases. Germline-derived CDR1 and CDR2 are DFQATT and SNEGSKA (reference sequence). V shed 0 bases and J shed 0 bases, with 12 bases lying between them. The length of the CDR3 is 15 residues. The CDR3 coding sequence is TGCAGTGCTAGAGATCTTGCGGGTGTCTCCTACGAGCAGTACTTC. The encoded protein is CSARDLAGVSYEQYF.

The CDR3 here is CASSRREGYF. The CDR3 region has the DNA TGTGCCAGCAGTCGGCGGGAGGGGTATTTT. This chain connects TRBV2 to TRBJ2-3, with 9 bases that match TRBD2. The CDR3 runs 10 residues. Germline V lookup: CDR1 SNHLY, CDR2 FYNNEI. V trimming: 5 bases; J trimming: 14 bases; junction bases outside the gene matches: 2.

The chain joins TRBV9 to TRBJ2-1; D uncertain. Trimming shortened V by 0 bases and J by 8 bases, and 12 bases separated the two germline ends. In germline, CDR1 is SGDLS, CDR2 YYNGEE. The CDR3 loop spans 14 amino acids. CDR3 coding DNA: TGTGCCAGCAGCGTAGGGTACGGGTACGATGAGCAGTTCTTC. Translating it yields CASSVGYGYDEQFF.

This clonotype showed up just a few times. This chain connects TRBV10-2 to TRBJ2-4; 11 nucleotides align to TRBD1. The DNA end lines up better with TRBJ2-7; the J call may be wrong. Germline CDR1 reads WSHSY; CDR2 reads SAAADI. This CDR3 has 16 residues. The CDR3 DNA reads TGCGCCAGCACCTTCGACCGGACAGGGGGCTGGGACGAGCAGTACTTC. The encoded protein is CASTFDRTGGWDEQYF.

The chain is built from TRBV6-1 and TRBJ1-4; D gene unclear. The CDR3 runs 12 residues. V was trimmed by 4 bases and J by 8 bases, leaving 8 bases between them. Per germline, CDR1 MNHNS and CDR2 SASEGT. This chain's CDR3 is CASSGLEEKLFF. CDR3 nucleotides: TGTGCCAGCAGTGGCCTTGAGGAAAAACTGTTTTTT.